The 16 T cell receptor beta chains listed next were all sequenced from one sample in a study of cytomegalovirus exposure and HLA in healthy donors. PCR primers comprised 60 Vbeta and 13 Jbeta primers. Profiled with immunoSEQ multiplex PCR; TCRdb holds only in-frame clones, not every one. The sample shows 100,000 to 150,000 clones, about 80% of them seen only once. Input material: PBMCs. All receptors derive from a woman in her 50s in good health and CMV-seronegative.

This sequence joins TRBV6-5 and TRBJ1-1; D not certain. The V end lost 5 bases, the J end lost 11 bases, and 18 bases lay between the germline ends. This CDR3 comprises 13 residues. Germline assignment: CDR1 MNHEY and CDR2 SVGAGI. The CDR3 loop is CASSPPEVGRAFF. The CDR3 DNA is TGTGCCAGCAGTCCCCCAGAGGTGGGGAGGGCTTTCTTT.

The rearrangement joins TRBV30 to TRBJ1-5; tentatively, D is TRBD1 (6 bases). The germline V gene encodes CDR1 GTSNPN and CDR2 SVGIG (reference sequence). The germline V and J ends were trimmed by 4 bases and 0 bases, with 13 bases remaining between them. This CDR3 contains 15 residues. The CDR3 here is CAWNRDLNSNQPQHF. The DNA of the CDR3 is TGTGCCTGGAACAGGGACCTCAATAGCAATCAGCCCCAGCATTTT.

CDR3: CASSRLGGANYGYTF. DNA of the CDR3: TGCGCCAGCAGCCGACTCGGGGGGGCTAACTATGGCTACACCTTC. The chain employs TRBV5-1 and TRBJ1-2; D may be TRBD1 (5 bases). With 4 bases removed from V and 0 bases from J, the gap between germline ends came to 13 bases. The CDR3 loop spans 15 amino acids. The V gene's germline CDR1 is SGHRS and CDR2 YFSETQ.

This chain joins TRBV7-2 and TRBJ2-3; 7 nucleotides agree with TRBD2. Germline V gene lookup returns CDR1 SGHTA and CDR2 FQGNSA. The trim removed 5 bases at V and 4 bases at J, leaving 6 bases unmatched. There are 14 residues in the CDR3. The CDR3 coding sequence is TGTGCCAGCAGCCCAGGACTAGGCGCAGATACGCAGTATTTT. Its translation: CASSPGLGADTQYF. Full variable domain (rest looked up from reference TRBV7-2 and TRBJ2-3): GAGVSQSPSNKVTEKGKDVELRCDPISGHTALYWYRQSLGQGLEFLIYFQGNSAPDKSGLPSDRFSAERTGGSVSTLTIQRTQQEDSAVYLCASSPGLGADTQYFGPGTRLTVL.

The chain is built from TRBV6-6 and TRBJ2-5; 7 bases are a match to TRBD2. The CDR3 is 14 amino acids. The germline gives CDR1 MNHNY, CDR2 SVGAGI (reference sequence). The ends lost 6 bases at V and 5 bases at J; junction bases unmatched: 9. The CDR3 region has the DNA TGTGCCAGCAGCCAGAGGACTAGTGGTGAGACCCAGTACTTC. It specifies CASSQRTSGETQYF.

V gene TRBV7-9 combines with J gene TRBJ1-2, with D tentatively TRBD1 (5 bases). Germline values: CDR1 SEHNR, CDR2 FQNEAQ (reference sequence). The CDR3 covers 17 residues. V was cut by 3 bases and J by 8 bases, with 25 bases left in between. The CDR3 coding sequence is TGTGCCAGCAGCTTCATTGGCGAGTGGGGGAGGACGGACGGCTACACCTTC. Its translation: CASSFIGEWGRTDGYTF.

This CDR3 reads CASSLVASGSNEQFF. Here the CDR3 DNA reads TGTGCCAGCAGTTTGGTGGCTAGCGGGAGTAATGAGCAGTTCTTC. The V call is TRBV27, the J call TRBJ2-1, with 10 positions matching TRBD2. The germline CDR1 and CDR2 sequences are MNHEY and SMNVEV (reference sequence). This CDR3 contains 15 residues. V lost 3 bases, J lost 7 bases, and 6 bases stayed unmatched.

The gene calls are TRBV5-1 and TRBJ2-1, with TRBD2 matching 10 bases. Trimming took 4 bases from V and 7 from J; bases not matched to a gene: 2. The CDR3 has 13 residues. The germline V gene has CDR1 SGHRS and CDR2 YFSETQ. The chain's CDR3 is CASSPAGGNEQFF. DNA for the CDR3: TGCGCCAGCAGCCCAGCGGGAGGGAATGAGCAGTTCTTC.

The chain recombines TRBV6-6 with TRBJ2-3; 8 nucleotides line up with TRBD1. The CDR3 is made up of 16 amino acids. Germline V gene lookup returns CDR1 MNHNY and CDR2 SVGAGI (reference sequence). V lost 5 bases to trimming and J lost 0 bases; unmatched junction nucleotides: 7. CDR3 sequence: CASSRDRDRSTDTQYF. For the CDR3, the DNA is TGTGCCAGCAGTAGAGATAGGGACAGGAGCACAGATACGCAGTATTTT.

This clone came up a few times. The chain employs TRBV7-2 and TRBJ2-3, with TRBD2 matching over 9 bases. The V gene's germline CDR1 is SGHTA and CDR2 FQGNSA. CDR3 length: 17 amino acids. After removal of 5 bases from V and 6 bases from J, the junction contained 15 bases not matched to a gene. The CDR3 region has the DNA TGTGCCAGCAGCCGGTGGGCGGGAGGGTCCCCCAGTGATACGCAGTATTTT. Translation: CASSRWAGGSPSDTQYF.

V usage is TRBV2 and J usage is TRBJ2-7; 9 bases align to TRBD2. Trimming removed 3 bases from V and 2 bases from J; junction bases left unmatched: 8. Germline CDR1 SNHLY, CDR2 FYNNEI. The CDR3 sequence is 16 residues long. The CDR3 protein is CASSDLVTSGTYEQYF. For the CDR3, the DNA is TGTGCCAGCAGTGATTTAGTGACTAGCGGTACCTACGAGCAGTACTTC.

The genes are TRBV6-5 and TRBJ2-3; D is possibly TRBD2 (6 bases). CDR3 length equals 14 residues. Germline loops: CDR1 MNHEY, CDR2 SVGAGI. The germline V and J ends were trimmed by 4 bases and 5 bases, with 13 bases remaining between them. The CDR3 region has the DNA TGTGCCAGCAGTTTCGGGACTCTTGTAGATACGCAGTATTTT. Its translation is CASSFGTLVDTQYF.

This clone has a single count. This chain links TRBV4-3 with TRBJ2-6; D ambiguous. Trimming pared 0 bases from V and 0 bases from J, leaving 12 bases between. Germline loops: CDR1 LGHNA, CDR2 YSLEER. CDR3 length: 18 amino acids. The CDR3 is CASSQDLAYSSGANVLTF. The CDR3 DNA is TGCGCCAGCAGCCAAGATTTGGCGTACAGCTCTGGGGCCAACGTCCTGACTTTC.

Note on this clone: An end of the junction does not agree with germline; a read error may underlie this. This chain joins TRBV28 and TRBJ2-7, with D tentatively TRBD2 (6 bases). From germline, CDR1 is MDHEN and CDR2 SYDVKM. The CDR3 contains 14 residues. CDR3 residues: CASSRLESSSEQYF. The CDR3 coding sequence is TGTGCCAGCAGTCGACTAGAGTCCTCCTCCGAGCAGTACTTC.

This clone is a singleton in its sample. The J gene is TRBJ2-7, the V gene TRBV27; unclear D gene. V lost 3 bases, J lost 3 bases, and 9 bases lay in between. This CDR3 is 13 amino acids long. Germline V CDR1 and CDR2: MNHEY, SMNVEV (reference sequence). CDR3 sequence: CASSLGQDYEQYF. The CDR3 region has the DNA TGTGCCAGCAGTTTGGGCCAGGACTACGAGCAGTACTTC.

The chain couples TRBV4-1 to TRBJ2-7; 8 nucleotides match TRBD1. CDR1 MGHRA and CDR2 YSYEKL come from the germline V gene. The CDR3 totals 15 residues. V lost 3 bases and J lost 6; bases outside the gene matches: 10. The CDR3: CASSHFPGQAAEQYF. The CDR3 DNA reads TGCGCCAGCAGCCATTTCCCGGGACAGGCGGCCGAGCAGTACTTC.